This TCR beta chain emerged from a study of cytotoxic CD8 clonotypes in ibrutinib-treated CLL. The overall study: The taking of response samples occurred after a median roughly 12 months of treatment, with a range of 6 to 36.

Profiling relied on immunoSEQ multiplex PCR, and the TCRdb table lists in-frame clones only, not all of them. The sample lists roughly 45,000 clones, approximately 70% seen once, with 20% to 25% in the top ten. Trimming pared 4 bases from V and 7 bases from J, leaving 11 bases between. The CDR3 length is 12 residues. Germline loops: CDR1 SQVTM, CDR2 ANQGSEA. This chain joins TRBV29-1 and TRBJ2-1; a possible D gene is TRBD2 (5 bases). The sample was PBMCs, taken after 24 months of ibrutinib treatment. This clonotype was obtained from a human donor with chronic lymphocytic leukemia. CDR3 loop: CSVGEGWNEQFF. CDR3 nucleotides: TGCAGCGTTGGTGAGGGATGGAATGAGCAGTTCTTC.